These 31 T cell receptor beta chains were sequenced from one sample in a study of preoperative IRX-2 immunotherapy in early breast cancer. Indicated treatment: preoperative locoregional IRX-2 cytokine immunotherapy. Sequencing used immunoSEQ multiplex PCR; TCRdb keeps in-frame clones, though not all of them. The profile shows 20,000 to 30,000 clones, approximately 92% of them singletons. Here the sequenced sample was tumor tissue, taken after IRX-2 immunotherapy. The receptor set was obtained from a human donor with breast cancer.

This clone was found a few times. The rearrangement uses TRBV5-1 and TRBJ2-2; TRBD2 agrees at 11 bases. This CDR3 is built from 16 residues. With V trimmed by 4 bases and J by 6 bases, 8 bases remained unmatched. Germline V lookup: CDR1 SGHRS, CDR2 YFSETQ. The CDR3 sequence is CASSVVSGRASGELFF. In nucleotides, the CDR3 is TGCGCCAGCAGCGTCGTTAGCGGGAGGGCATCCGGGGAGCTGTTTTTT.

The gene calls are TRBV4-1 and TRBJ1-5; no clear D gene. The CDR3 spans 14 residues. Trimming took off 3 bases at V and 0 bases at J, with 6 bases between the two ends. Per the germline V gene, CDR1 is MGHRA and CDR2 is YSYEKL. The DNA of the CDR3 is TGCGCCAGCAGCCAGGTTGATAGCAATCAGCCCCAGCATTTT. It specifies CASSQVDSNQPQHF.

The chain is built from TRBV10-3 and TRBJ1-5, with a weak D call TRBD1 (6 bases). The CDR3 consists of 15 residues. The V end was cut by 0 bases, the J end by 2 bases, with 8 bases between. From germline, CDR1 is ENHRY and CDR2 SYGVKD. This chain's CDR3 is CAISESRGGNQPQHF. CDR3 bases: TGTGCCATCAGTGAGTCGAGGGGGGGCAATCAGCCCCAGCATTTT.

The genes are TRBV6-1 and TRBJ1-2; 9 bases are shared with TRBD1. From germline, CDR1 is MNHNS and CDR2 SASEGT. J was trimmed by 4 bases and V by 5 bases; bases with no gene match: 8. CDR3 length equals 15 residues. The CDR3 DNA reads as TGTGCCAGCAGTTCGGGACAGGGTAGTAGCTATGGCTACACCTTC. Amino acid sequence: CASSSGQGSSYGYTF.

The chain couples TRBV27 to TRBJ1-4; D possibly corresponds to TRBD1 (6 bases). Germline V gene lookup returns CDR1 MNHEY and CDR2 SMNVEV (reference sequence). Between the trimmed V and J ends, which lost 4 bases and 5 bases, there was a span of 14 bases. CDR3 length: 15 residues. The CDR3 protein is CASSSEGVRNEKLFF. DNA of the CDR3: TGTGCCAGCAGTTCCGAGGGGGTCAGAAATGAAAAACTGTTTTTT.

V is TRBV2 and J is TRBJ2-3; 9 bases match TRBD2. Looked up from germline, CDR1 is SNHLY and CDR2 is FYNNEI. V lost 2 bases to trimming and J lost 4 bases; unmatched junction nucleotides: 16. The CDR3 contains 19 residues. CDR3 sequence: CASSEWSGWPSGISDTQYF. In DNA, the CDR3 is TGTGCCAGCAGTGAATGGAGTGGATGGCCTAGCGGGATCTCAGATACGCAGTATTTT.

This sequence joins TRBV29-1 and TRBJ2-7, with D uncertain. Germline V gene sequence: CDR1 SQVTM, CDR2 ANQGSEA. V was shortened by 3 bases and J by 2 bases, with 14 bases between the two germline ends. The CDR3 has 14 amino acids. CDR3 protein: CSVDLELSTYEQYF. CDR3 nucleotide sequence: TGCAGCGTTGACCTGGAGCTTAGCACCTACGAGCAGTACTTC.

V and J are TRBV29-1 and TRBJ2-3, with D hard to call. The germline gives CDR1 SQVTM, CDR2 ANQGSEA. The CDR3 is made up of 14 amino acids. The V and J ends lost 1 base and 0 bases respectively, with 8 bases between them. The CDR3 DNA reads TGCAGCGTTGAAGGCAGAGCTAGCACAGATACGCAGTATTTT. It codes for CSVEGRASTDTQYF.

This clone was seen once. The chain carries TRBV10-1 and TRBJ1-3; D gene unclear. CDR3 length: 16 residues. The germline V and J ends were trimmed by 4 bases and 0 bases, with 13 bases remaining between them. Germline values: CDR1 WNHNN, CDR2 SYGVQD (reference sequence). DNA of the CDR3: TGCGCCAGCAGTGCGGGTTCGGACTACTCTGGAAACACCATATATTTT. It codes for CASSAGSDYSGNTIYF.

The chain employs TRBV6-5 and TRBJ2-7; D perhaps matches TRBD1 (6 bases). The CDR3 runs 14 residues. Germline loops: CDR1 MNHEY, CDR2 SVGAGI. The V end lost 5 bases, the J end lost 1 base, and 12 bases lay between the germline ends. For the CDR3, the DNA is TGTGCCAGCAGTCCCGTACAGGGATCCTACGAGCAGTACTTC. Its translation: CASSPVQGSYEQYF.

The rearrangement links TRBV19 to TRBJ2-1; TRBD2 matches 7 bases. The CDR3 has 13 amino acids. Germline CDR1 LNHDA, CDR2 SQIVND (reference sequence). The ends lost 7 bases at V and 8 bases at J; junction bases unmatched: 8. The CDR3 nucleotides are TGTGCCAGTAACGGGGGGTTGGTTGATGAGCAGTTCTTC. This encodes CASNGGLVDEQFF.

The chain joins TRBV19 to TRBJ2-7, with 10 positions matching TRBD1. The CDR3 sequence is 15 residues long. Germline CDR1 reads LNHDA; CDR2 reads SQIVND (reference sequence). The V segment lost 3 bases and the J segment 2 bases; nucleotides outside the gene matches: 4. The CDR3 region has the DNA TGTGCCAGTAGTATCCCTGGACAGGGGGCCTACGAGCAGTACTTC. The encoded protein is CASSIPGQGAYEQYF.

CDR3 sequence: CASSLGYSNQPQHF. In DNA form, the CDR3 reads TGTGCCAGCAGCTTAGGGTATAGCAATCAGCCCCAGCATTTT. V is TRBV11-2 and J is TRBJ1-5; no reliable D call. The CDR3 covers 14 residues. Germline CDR1 SGHAT, CDR2 FQNNGV. Trimming pared 1 base from V and 0 bases from J, leaving 4 bases between.

This chain uses TRBV30 with TRBJ2-7; weak D call: TRBD1 (6 bases). Germline lookup yields CDR1 GTSNPN and CDR2 SVGIG (reference sequence). With 0 bases removed from V and 3 bases from J, the gap between germline ends came to 12 bases. The CDR3 is 14 residues long. CDR3 in amino acids: CAWSVLGAHYEQYF. The DNA of the CDR3 is TGTGCCTGGAGTGTACTGGGGGCCCACTACGAGCAGTACTTC.

The chain is built from TRBV7-9 and TRBJ1-3; no definite D call. The V gene's germline CDR1 is SEHNR and CDR2 FQNEAQ (reference sequence). The CDR3 contains 16 residues. Trimming removed 0 bases at V and 0 bases at J, with 9 bases between. DNA for the CDR3: TGTGCCAGCAGCTTAGCCGGGCAACACTCTGGAAACACCATATATTTT. It encodes CASSLAGQHSGNTIYF.

This chain links TRBV19 with TRBJ2-1, with TRBD1 matching over 9 bases. Germline loops: CDR1 LNHDA, CDR2 SQIVND (reference sequence). This CDR3 contains 13 residues. J lost 12 bases, V lost 5 bases, and 8 bases had no gene match. CDR3 nucleotides: TGTGCCAGTAGTTTCCTCGGGACAGGGTGGCAGTTCTTC. Amino acids: CASSFLGTGWQFF.

In its sample, this clone was seen a few times. V is TRBV6-5 and J is TRBJ1-1; the D gene is possibly TRBD1 (5 bases). This CDR3 comprises 14 residues. V dropped 4 bases and J dropped 6 bases, with 15 bases sitting between them. CDR1 and CDR2 (germline): MNHEY, SVGAGI. The CDR3 coding sequence is TGTGCCAGCAGTTCGGGACCGGCGACCTCTGAAGCTTTCTTT. It encodes CASSSGPATSEAFF.

The V gene is TRBV2, the J gene TRBJ1-2, with a tentative D call TRBD1 (5 bases). The germline V and J ends were trimmed by 1 base and 4 bases, with 10 bases remaining between them. The CDR3 is 14 amino acids. CDR1 is SNHLY, CDR2 FYNNEI, per germline. The CDR3 nucleotides are TGTGCCAGCAGTGAAGTTGGGGCGTCCTATGGCTACACCTTC. Encoded protein: CASSEVGASYGYTF.

J is TRBJ1-1 and V is TRBV28; no firm D call. The CDR3 length is 11 residues. Germline V lookup: CDR1 MDHEN, CDR2 SYDVKM. V lost 2 bases to trimming and J lost 4 bases, with 2 bases between them. CDR3 amino acids: CASSLSTEAFF. The CDR3 coding sequence is TGTGCCAGCAGTTTAAGCACTGAAGCTTTCTTT. The whole variable domain, filled in from reference TRBV28 and TRBJ1-1, reads DVKVTQSSRYLVKRTGEKVFLECVQDMDHENMFWYRQDPGLGLRLIYFSYDVKMKEKGDIPEGYSVSREKKERFSLILESASTNQTSMYLCASSLSTEAFFGQGTRLTVV.

The V call is TRBV30, the J call TRBJ2-5, with a tentative D call TRBD1 (5 bases). The V end was cut by 1 base, the J end by 8 bases, with 20 bases between. The CDR3 extends over 15 amino acids. Germline V gives CDR1 GTSNPN, CDR2 SVGIG (reference sequence). The CDR3 protein is CAWSGKGQGGATQYF. The DNA for the CDR3 is TGTGCCTGGAGTGGGAAGGGGCAAGGTGGGGCAACCCAGTACTTC.

The genes are TRBV19 and TRBJ1-1; 9 nucleotides line up with TRBD1. Germline V CDR1 and CDR2: LNHDA, SQIVND (reference sequence). This CDR3 contains 16 residues. The trim removed 4 bases at V and 3 bases at J, leaving 9 bases unmatched. The CDR3 nucleotides are TGTGCCAGTAGTACCACAGGGGGCGCAGGGGACACTGAAGCTTTCTTT. Amino acid sequence: CASSTTGGAGDTEAFF. Based on the CDR3 plus reference TRBV19 and TRBJ1-1, the full variable domain is DGGITQSPKYLFRKEGQNVTLSCEQNLNHDAMYWYRQDPGQGLRLIYYSQIVNDFQKGDIAEGYSVSREKKESFPLTVTSAQKNPTAFYLCASSTTGGAGDTEAFFGQGTRLTVV.

J is TRBJ2-6 and V is TRBV6-5; D is unresolved. V dropped 4 bases and J dropped 1 base, with 5 bases sitting between them. Germline-derived CDR1 and CDR2 are MNHEY and SVGAGI. This CDR3 region has 14 residues. The CDR3 is CASSSRSGANVLTF. The DNA for the CDR3 is TGTGCCAGCAGTTCTAGGTCTGGGGCCAACGTCCTGACTTTC.

The chain couples TRBV7-6 to TRBJ2-7; no clear D. The CDR3 loop spans 13 amino acids. Germline V CDR1 and CDR2: SGHVS, FNYEAQ. V shed 5 bases and J shed 0 bases, with 8 bases lying between them. In DNA, the CDR3 is TGTGCCAGCAGCCCCTATAGCTCCTACGAGCAGTACTTC. It codes for CASSPYSSYEQYF.

The V call is TRBV27, the J call TRBJ2-5; weak D call: TRBD2 (5 bases). Trimming shortened V by 7 bases and J by 5 bases, and 17 bases separated the two germline ends. From germline, CDR1 is MNHEY and CDR2 SMNVEV (reference sequence). The CDR3 loop spans 14 amino acids. In DNA form, the CDR3 reads TGTGCCAGCAAGAGAAATGGGAGACGGGAGACCCAGTACTTC. It encodes CASKRNGRRETQYF.

The rearrangement joins TRBV6-1 to TRBJ2-5; 8 bases align to TRBD1. The CDR3 contains 15 residues. After removal of 4 bases from V and 5 bases from J, the junction contained 9 bases not matched to a gene. Germline V CDR1 and CDR2: MNHNS, SASEGT. CDR3 in DNA: TGTGCCAGCAGTGGGGGACAGGTCCTGAGGGAGACCCAGTACTTC. Amino acid sequence: CASSGGQVLRETQYF.

The rearrangement uses TRBV6-4 and TRBJ1-4, with D unclear. The length of the CDR3 is 12 residues. Germline loops: CDR1 MRHNA, CDR2 SNTAGT. V was trimmed by 4 bases and J by 5 bases, leaving 5 bases between them. CDR3 protein: CASSVRNEKLFF. DNA for the CDR3: TGTGCCAGCAGTGTCAGAAATGAAAAACTGTTTTTT.

The rearrangement links TRBV7-2 to TRBJ1-2; D call uncertain. The germline V and J ends were trimmed by 5 bases and 7 bases, with 23 bases remaining between them. CDR1 is SGHTA and CDR2 is FQGNSA in the germline V gene. This CDR3 contains 16 residues. CDR3 sequence: CASSRTREAVTGGYTF. CDR3 in DNA: TGTGCCAGCAGCCGCACACGGGAAGCAGTGACGGGTGGCTACACCTTC. The complete variable domain, with remaining parts taken from reference TRBV7-2 and TRBJ1-2, reads GAGVSQSPSNKVTEKGKDVELRCDPISGHTALYWYRQSLGQGLEFLIYFQGNSAPDKSGLPSDRFSAERTGGSVSTLTIQRTQQEDSAVYLCASSRTREAVTGGYTFGSGTRLTVV.

The gene calls are TRBV7-2 and TRBJ1-2; no definite D call. Germline CDR1 reads SGHTA; CDR2 reads FQGNSA. Between the trimmed V and J ends, which lost 3 bases and 8 bases, there was a span of 10 bases. The CDR3 extends over 12 amino acids. CDR3 sequence reads: CASSFWEGGYTF. In DNA form, the CDR3 reads TGTGCCAGCAGCTTTTGGGAGGGCGGCTACACCTTC.

CDR3 nucleotide sequence: TGTGCCAGCAGCTTCGCCCAGGGGGCAGGCAAAAACATTCAGTACTTC. Translated, it gives CASSFAQGAGKNIQYF. The chain couples TRBV7-9 to TRBJ2-4, with 8 nucleotides matching TRBD1. J was trimmed by 3 bases and V by 3 bases; bases with no gene match: 7. The CDR3 is made up of 16 amino acids. CDR1 and CDR2 (germline): SEHNR, FQNEAQ (reference sequence).

The rearrangement uses TRBV7-2 and TRBJ1-2, with 10 bases matching TRBD1. This CDR3 is 14 amino acids long. CDR1 is SGHTA, CDR2 FQGNSA, per germline. The J segment lost 8 bases and the V segment lost 1 base, leaving 4 bases of the junction unmatched. The CDR3 nucleotides read TGTGCCAGCAGCTTAGGGGACAGGGGCGTCGGCTACACCTTC. This translates into CASSLGDRGVGYTF.

V gene TRBV20-1 combines with J gene TRBJ1-1; D ambiguous. The CDR3 loop spans 11 amino acids. Per the germline V gene, CDR1 is DFQATT and CDR2 is SNEGSKA (reference sequence). V dropped 8 bases and J dropped 4 bases, with 11 bases sitting between them. Here the CDR3 reads CSSPYGTEAFF. CDR3 nucleotide sequence: TGCAGTTCTCCTTATGGCACTGAAGCTTTCTTT.